The clone carrying this T cell receptor (beta chain) was recorded a few times. Its matching antigen is unknown. The CDR3 is 15 amino acids. Trimming took 5 bases from V and 7 from J; bases not matched to a gene: 9. The data stem from a study of T cell repertoires in cytomegalovirus infection. Study-level background: Public TCR beta signatures indicated both CMV infection and matching HLA type.

Study-level findings and limits: The ex vivo response was dominated by HLA-C-restricted CMV-specific TCR beta clonotypes. Totalled public TCR beta family frequency picked out people who carried CMV plus the relevant HLA.

From the reads, TCRdb called clonotypes with MiXCR, one entry per CDR3 protein. The repertoire includes about 160,000 distinct CDR3 sequences, approximately 17% of them detected once, and around 19% sits in the top ten. This sequence originates from a human donor in good health (CMV status not recorded). Some clones in this sample may be carry-over from other donors' samples. Source material: CD8+ T cells from PBMCs. The J gene is TRBJ2-1, the V gene TRBV12-3 or TRBV12-4; TRBD1 matches at 9 bases. The CDR3 region has the DNA TGTGCCAGCAGTACTAGGGGGACAGGGAGGAATGAGCAGTTCTTC. Translating gives CASSTRGTGRNEQFF.